Listed below are T cell receptor beta chains from one sample, sequenced in a study of radiation and T cells in renal cell carcinoma. TCRdb's table, derived via immunoSEQ multiplex PCR, lists solely in-frame clones and lacks some. In the table there are about 90,000 clones, just under 85% of which are singletons. Sequenced material: blood, taken from a patient whose treatment included radiotherapy and nephrectomy. The receptor set was obtained from a man aged 50-59 years with renal cell carcinoma. Each CDR3 is given with its conserved first and last residue. A D gene is named only where the DNA matches it firmly. The size entry is marked missing in some rows and otherwise reads once, few, many or a size class.

j_gene,v_gene,d_gene,abundance,CDR3aa,CDR3nt
TRBJ2-6,TRBV5-6,NA,NA,CASSGGPAYGSGANVLTF,TGTGCCAGCAGCGGAGGCCCAGCGTACGGCTCTGGGGCCAACGTCCTGACTTTC
TRBJ2-1,TRBV6-5,NA,NA,CASSYTGGYNEQFF,TGTGCCAGCAGTTACACCGGGGGCTACAATGAGCAGTTCTTC
TRBJ1-5,TRBV30,NA,NA,CAWNRDNQPQHF,TGTGCCTGGAACAGGGACAATCAGCCCCAGCATTTT
TRBJ1-4,TRBV2,TRBD1,NA,CASSDPSRGNEKLFF,TGTGCCAGCAGTGATCCCTCCAGGGGGAATGAAAAACTGTTTTTT
TRBJ1-5,TRBV7-3,NA,NA,CASSLANDQPQHF,TGTGCCAGCAGCTTAGCAAATGATCAGCCCCAGCATTTT
TRBJ1-1,TRBV9,NA,NA,CASSPRTLITEAFF,TGTGCCAGCAGTCCTAGAACACTGATCACTGAAGCTTTCTTT
TRBJ2-1,TRBV23-1,TRBD1,NA,CASSPQLPGQRDPFF,TGCGCCAGCAGTCCGCAACTTCCGGGACAGAGAGATCCGTTCTTC
TRBJ1-3,TRBV6-1,NA,few,CASRTGRGNTIYF,TGTGCCAGCCGGACGGGGAGGGGAAACACCATATATTTT
TRBJ1-3,TRBV4-1,NA,NA,CASSQSARGNSGNTIYF,TGCGCCAGCAGCCAATCTGCCCGGGGCAACTCTGGAAACACCATATATTTT
TRBJ1-5,TRBV7-2,NA,NA,CASSNSNQPQHF,TGTGCCAGCTCGAATAGCAATCAGCCCCAGCATTTT
TRBJ2-7,TRBV2,NA,NA,CASAGQGGYEQYF,TGTGCCAGCGCGGGGCAGGGAGGCTACGAGCAGTACTTC
TRBJ1-2,TRBV7-9,NA,NA,CASSLLVGSGYTF,TGTGCCAGCAGCTTATTGGTAGGGTCTGGCTACACCTTC
TRBJ1-1,TRBV7-2,NA,NA,CASSLVHGFDGTEAFF,TGTGCCAGCAGCTTAGTCCATGGATTTGATGGCACTGAAGCTTTCTTT
TRBJ1-1,TRBV6-6,NA,few,CASFQGEVTEAFF,TGTGCCAGCTTCCAGGGTGAGGTCACTGAAGCTTTCTTT
TRBJ2-3,TRBV11-2,NA,once,CASSPVGGDTQYF,TGTGCCAGCAGCCCAGTAGGGGGAGATACGCAGTATTTT
TRBJ2-3,TRBV2,NA,NA,CASLGITGTDTQYF,TGTGCCAGCCTAGGTATTACAGGCACAGATACGCAGTATTTT